A selection of T cell receptor beta chains follows, all from one sample in a study of yellow fever vaccine responses in identical twins. TCRdb called the RT-PCR reads again in MiXCR, with one record for every CDR3 protein. The sample carries some 980 distinct CDR3 sequences, roughly 84% recorded once. The sample here was T cells from blood (PBMCs), unsorted or a sorted subset (not recorded which), taken before or after yellow fever vaccination (not recorded which). These receptors came from a woman between 18 and 29 years old who received the yellow fever vaccine. Each CDR3 is given with its conserved first and last residue. Each record gives: D gene, V gene, clone size, J gene, CDR3 protein, CDR3 DNA. D genes are given only for firm matches. Size tells how often a clone was seen (once, few, many) or the class of an expanded clone, and some rows leave it out.

.	TRBV20-1	.	TRBJ2-1	CSARGYWDEQFF	TGCAGTGCTAGAGGGTATTGGGATGAGCAGTTCTTC
.	TRBV6-4	.	TRBJ1-6	CASSDEEVSSPLHF	TGTGCCAGCAGTGACGAGGAGGTATCCTCACCCCTCCACTTT
TRBD1	TRBV11-3	.	TRBJ1-2	CASSAGTGVHGYTF	TGTGCCAGCAGCGCCGGGACAGGAGTTCATGGCTACACCTTC
.	TRBV29-1	.	TRBJ1-1	CSVSPGGNTEAFF	TGCAGCGTATCCCCGGGAGGGAACACTGAAGCTTTCTTT
.	TRBV10-3	.	TRBJ1-1	CAIADRYTEAFF	TGTGCCATTGCGGACAGATACACTGAAGCTTTCTTT
TRBD2	TRBV10-3	few	TRBJ2-1	CAISAPGLAGVGEQFF	TGTGCCATCAGCGCACCCGGACTAGCGGGAGTAGGCGAGCAGTTCTTC
.	TRBV12-3/TRBV12-4	.	TRBJ1-6	CASRPSPGDRRNSPLHF	TGTGCCAGCAGACCTAGTCCTGGCGACAGGCGTAATTCACCCCTCCACTTT
TRBD2	TRBV12-5	.	TRBJ2-1	CASGTTSGRVEQFF	TGTGCTAGTGGCACGACTAGCGGGAGGGTTGAGCAGTTCTTC
.	TRBV5-1	.	TRBJ2-5	CASSPATTRGQETQYF	TGCGCCAGCAGCCCAGCCACAACTCGCGGACAAGAGACCCAGTACTTC
TRBD1	TRBV19	.	TRBJ1-5	CASSMRTGHSNQPQHF	TGTGCCAGTAGTATGCGGACAGGCCATAGCAATCAGCCCCAGCATTTT
TRBD2	TRBV11-3	.	TRBJ2-2	CASSFSGATSGELFF	TGTGCCAGCAGCTTTAGCGGGGCGACCTCCGGGGAGCTGTTTTTT
TRBD1	TRBV5-1	.	TRBJ2-1	CASSLDRVTNNEQFF	TGCGCCAGCAGCTTAGACAGGGTGACAAACAATGAGCAGTTCTTC
.	TRBV5-6	few	TRBJ1-1	CASSWSQGRTEAFF	TGTGCCAGCAGCTGGTCACAGGGCCGGACTGAAGCTTTCTTT
TRBD1	TRBV6-1	.	TRBJ1-6	CASSTRQGHNSPLHF	TGTGCCAGCAGTACTAGACAGGGGCATAATTCACCCCTCCACTTT
TRBD1	TRBV2	.	TRBJ1-1	CASSDNRGPSTEAFF	TGTGCCAGCAGCGATAACAGGGGGCCGAGCACTGAAGCTTTCTTT
.	TRBV13	.	TRBJ2-5	CASSLGTRSYF	TGTGCCAGCAGCTTAGGCACCCGCTCCTACTTC
.	TRBV5-5	.	TRBJ2-3	CASSSMDTQYF	TGTGCCAGCAGCTCTATGGATACGCAGTATTTT
.	TRBV10-1	once	TRBJ1-6	CASSAGRGDSPLHF	TGCGCCAGCAGTGCGGGACGTGGGGATTCACCCCTCCACTTT
TRBD1	TRBV29-1	.	TRBJ2-7	CSVGTGVAEQYF	TGCAGCGTTGGCACAGGGGTCGCCGAGCAGTACTTC
TRBD1	TRBV20-1	.	TRBJ2-4	CSAREGQGKNIQYF	TGCAGTGCTAGAGAAGGACAGGGAAAAAACATTCAGTACTTC
.	TRBV11-2	.	TRBJ1-1	CASSLIRDTEAFF	TGTGCCAGCAGCTTAATCAGGGACACTGAAGCTTTCTTT
.	TRBV28	.	TRBJ2-1	CASGIVNSKSDEQFF	TGTGCCAGCGGTATCGTTAATAGTAAATCGGATGAGCAGTTCTTC
.	TRBV10-1	few	TRBJ1-5	CASSESQGNQPQHF	TGCGCCAGCAGTGAGTCACAGGGCAATCAGCCCCAGCATTTT
TRBD2	TRBV6-1	.	TRBJ2-3	CASSPPSPTGRANTDTQYF	TGTGCCAGCAGCCCACCGTCACCAACCGGGAGGGCTAACACAGATACGCAGTATTTT
.	TRBV10-1	.	TRBJ1-6	CASSGGLNSPLHF	TGCGCCAGCTCCGGGGGTTTGAATTCACCCCTCCACTTT
TRBD2	TRBV3-1	.	TRBJ2-3	CASSPTSGGAGITQYF	TGTGCCAGCAGCCCAACTAGCGGGGGGGCCGGTATTACGCAGTATTTT
.	TRBV10-3	.	TRBJ1-2	CAISEGISGEHTF	TGTGCCATCAGTGAGGGTATATCAGGGGAACACACCTTC
.	TRBV29-1	few	TRBJ1-2	CSVPIGQSNYGYTF	TGCAGCGTCCCGATTGGGCAGAGTAACTATGGCTACACCTTC
.	TRBV24-1	.	TRBJ2-1	CATSDLLGSNEQFF	TGTGCCACCAGTGATTTGCTCGGATCCAATGAGCAGTTCTTC
.	TRBV7-3	once	TRBJ1-1	CASSLTGGPGTEAFF	TGTGCCAGCAGCTTAACCGGGGGGCCAGGCACTGAAGCTTTCTTT
.	TRBV5-4	.	TRBJ1-5	CASSNPNQPQHF	TGTGCCAGCAGCAATCCCAATCAGCCCCAGCATTTT
.	TRBV4-1	.	TRBJ1-5	CASSQGRLYSNQPQHF	TGCGCCAGCAGCCAAGGGCGCCTCTATAGCAATCAGCCCCAGCATTTT
TRBD1	TRBV11-1	.	TRBJ2-7	CASSLDRVSYEQYF	TGTGCCAGCAGCTTGGACAGGGTCTCCTACGAGCAGTACTTC
TRBD1	TRBV11-3	once	TRBJ1-2	CASSAADRGDYGYTF	TGTGCCAGCAGCGCCGCGGACAGGGGGGACTATGGCTACACCTTC
.	TRBV7-6	.	TRBJ2-7	CASSLGSYEQYF	TGTGCCAGCAGCTTAGGCTCCTACGAGCAGTACTTC
.	TRBV28	.	TRBJ2-5	CASSPGSLETQYF	TGTGCCAGCAGTCCGGGGAGCCTAGAGACCCAGTACTTC
TRBD2	TRBV11-1	.	TRBJ2-2	CASSFATSGTGELFF	TGTGCCAGCAGCTTCGCGACTAGCGGAACCGGGGAGCTGTTTTTT
.	TRBV5-1	.	TRBJ2-5	CASTEGQQETQYF	TGCGCCAGCACCGAGGGACAACAAGAGACCCAGTACTTC
TRBD1	TRBV28	.	TRBJ2-1	CASSRTGDSYNEQFF	TGTGCCAGCAGTCGCACAGGGGATTCCTACAATGAGCAGTTCTTC
.	TRBV4-3	.	TRBJ1-5	CASSQVQESNQPQHF	TGCGCCAGCAGCCAAGTGCAGGAGAGCAATCAGCCCCAGCATTTT
.	TRBV15	.	TRBJ1-5	CATSRLQGAFRPQHF	TGTGCCACCAGCAGACTCCAAGGGGCGTTTCGGCCCCAGCATTTT